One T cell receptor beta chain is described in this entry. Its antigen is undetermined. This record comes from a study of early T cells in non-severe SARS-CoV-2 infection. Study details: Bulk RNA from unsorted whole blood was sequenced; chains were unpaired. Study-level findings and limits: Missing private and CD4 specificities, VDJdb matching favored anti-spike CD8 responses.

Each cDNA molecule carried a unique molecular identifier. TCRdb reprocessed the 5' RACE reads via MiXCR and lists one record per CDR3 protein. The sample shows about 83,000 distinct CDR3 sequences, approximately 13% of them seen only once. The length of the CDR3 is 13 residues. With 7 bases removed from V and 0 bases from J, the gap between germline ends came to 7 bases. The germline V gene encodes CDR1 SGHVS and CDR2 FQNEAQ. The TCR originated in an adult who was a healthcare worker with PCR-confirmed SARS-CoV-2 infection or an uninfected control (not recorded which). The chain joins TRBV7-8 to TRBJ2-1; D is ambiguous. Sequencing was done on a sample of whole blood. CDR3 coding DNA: TGTGCCAGCACTTGGCGCTCCTACAATGAGCAGTTCTTC. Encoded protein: CASTWRSYNEQFF.